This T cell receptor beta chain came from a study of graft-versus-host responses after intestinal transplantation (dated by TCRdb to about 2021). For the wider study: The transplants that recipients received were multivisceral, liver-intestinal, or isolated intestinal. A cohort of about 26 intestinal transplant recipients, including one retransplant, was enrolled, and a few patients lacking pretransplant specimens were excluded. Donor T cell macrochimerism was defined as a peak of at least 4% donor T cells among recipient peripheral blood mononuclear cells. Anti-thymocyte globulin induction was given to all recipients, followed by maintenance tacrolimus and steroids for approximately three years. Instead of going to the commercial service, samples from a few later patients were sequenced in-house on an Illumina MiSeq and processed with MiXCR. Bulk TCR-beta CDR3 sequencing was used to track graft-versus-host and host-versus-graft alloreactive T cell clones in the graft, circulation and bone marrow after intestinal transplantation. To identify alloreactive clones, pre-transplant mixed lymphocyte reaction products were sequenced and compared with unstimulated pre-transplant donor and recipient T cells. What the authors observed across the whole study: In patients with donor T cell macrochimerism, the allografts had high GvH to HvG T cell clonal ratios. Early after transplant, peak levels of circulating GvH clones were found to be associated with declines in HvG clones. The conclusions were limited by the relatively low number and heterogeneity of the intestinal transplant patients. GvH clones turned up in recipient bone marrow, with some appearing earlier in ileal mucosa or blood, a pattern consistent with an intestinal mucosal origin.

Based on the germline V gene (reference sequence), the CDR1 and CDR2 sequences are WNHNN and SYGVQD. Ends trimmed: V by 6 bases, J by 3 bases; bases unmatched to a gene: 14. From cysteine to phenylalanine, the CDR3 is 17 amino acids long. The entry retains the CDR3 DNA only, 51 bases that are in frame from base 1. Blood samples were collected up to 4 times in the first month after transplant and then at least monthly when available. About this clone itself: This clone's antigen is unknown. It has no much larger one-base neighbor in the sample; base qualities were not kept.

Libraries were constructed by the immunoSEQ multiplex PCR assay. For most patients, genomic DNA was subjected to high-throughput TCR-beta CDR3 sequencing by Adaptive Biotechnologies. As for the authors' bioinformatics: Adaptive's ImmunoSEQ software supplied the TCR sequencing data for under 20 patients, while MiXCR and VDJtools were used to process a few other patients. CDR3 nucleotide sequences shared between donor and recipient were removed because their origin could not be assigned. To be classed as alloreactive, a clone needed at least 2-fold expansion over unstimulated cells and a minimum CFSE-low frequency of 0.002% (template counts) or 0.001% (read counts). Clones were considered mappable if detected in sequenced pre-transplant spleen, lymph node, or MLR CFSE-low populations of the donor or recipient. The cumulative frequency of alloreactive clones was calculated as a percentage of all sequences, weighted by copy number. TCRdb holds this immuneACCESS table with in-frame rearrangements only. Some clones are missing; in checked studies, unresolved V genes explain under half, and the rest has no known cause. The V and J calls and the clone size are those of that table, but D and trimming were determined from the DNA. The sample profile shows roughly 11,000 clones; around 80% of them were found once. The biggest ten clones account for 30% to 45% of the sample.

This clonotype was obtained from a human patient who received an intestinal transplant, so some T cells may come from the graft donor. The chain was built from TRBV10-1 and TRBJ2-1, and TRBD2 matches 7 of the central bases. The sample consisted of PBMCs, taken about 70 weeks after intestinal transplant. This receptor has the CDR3 CASSTSPGSGNYNEQFF. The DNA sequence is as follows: TGCGCCAGCAGCACTTCGCCGGGGAGCGGGAACTACAATGAGCAGTTCTTC.